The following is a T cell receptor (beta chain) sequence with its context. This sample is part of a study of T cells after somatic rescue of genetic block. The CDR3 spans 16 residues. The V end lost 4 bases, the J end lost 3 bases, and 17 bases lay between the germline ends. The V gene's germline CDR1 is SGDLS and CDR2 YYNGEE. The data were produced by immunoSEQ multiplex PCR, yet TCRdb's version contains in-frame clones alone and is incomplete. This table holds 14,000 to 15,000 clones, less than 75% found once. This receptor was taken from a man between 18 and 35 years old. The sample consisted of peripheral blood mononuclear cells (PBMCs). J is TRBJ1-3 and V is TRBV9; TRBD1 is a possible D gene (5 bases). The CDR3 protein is CASSQRGALGGNTIYF. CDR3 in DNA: TGTGCCAGCAGCCAGAGGGGAGCCCTGGGTGGAAACACCATATATTTT.